This entry lists 19 T cell receptor beta chains sequenced from one sample in a study of vaccination and CD4 T cells after COVID-19. These receptors' antigens are unknown. Treatment indicated: approximately nine-day PBMC culture with coronavirus spike peptide pools or control peptides (ViraFEST assay). Sequencing of the DNA from cultured CD4+ T cells was carried out with the Oncomine TCR Beta short-read assay. Using its own MiXCR run on the PCR reads, TCRdb lists one record per CDR3 protein. Of 13,000 to 15,000 distinct CDR3 sequences listed, approximately 64% are singletons. Sample: CD4+ T cells from blood, cultured in vitro. Every receptor here comes from a human donor who had recovered from COVID-19.

This sequence joins TRBV6-5 and TRBJ2-7; tentative D call: TRBD1 (5 bases). The CDR3 covers 15 residues. Germline values: CDR1 MNHEY, CDR2 SVGAGI. V lost 0 bases, J lost 7 bases, and 16 bases lay in between. Here the CDR3 reads CASSYSSPGWSEQYF. The DNA for the CDR3 is TGTGCCAGCAGTTACTCGAGCCCAGGGTGGTCTGAGCAGTACTTC.

V usage is TRBV24-1 and J usage is TRBJ1-5; weak D call: TRBD1 (5 bases). From germline, CDR1 is KGHDR and CDR2 SFDVKD. V was trimmed by 7 bases and J by 2 bases, leaving 20 bases between them. The CDR3 runs to 17 residues. DNA for the CDR3: TGTGCCACCAGAAACAGGACCAGGACCCATCGCAATCAGCCCCAGCATTTT. This gives the protein CATRNRTRTHRNQPQHF.

V usage is TRBV20-1 and J usage is TRBJ2-7; a possible D gene is TRBD1 (5 bases). Trimming pared 5 bases from V and 2 bases from J, leaving 19 bases between. The CDR3 spans 15 residues. The germline V gene encodes CDR1 DFQATT and CDR2 SNEGSKA (reference sequence). For the CDR3, the DNA is TGCAGTGCTCGTACTTTAGACAGAACGACCTACGAGCAGTACTTC. This translates into CSARTLDRTTYEQYF.

The rearrangement links TRBV7-8 to TRBJ1-5; 10 bases map to TRBD1. Germline V gene lookup returns CDR1 SGHVS and CDR2 FQNEAQ. V gave up 4 bases and J gave up 1 base; unmatched junction bases: 19. The CDR3 has 21 amino acids. CDR3 in DNA: TGTGCCAGCAGCTCAAGGGTGTTGGGACAGGGGAACCTTTTGAGCAATCAGCCCCAGCATTTT. This sequence encodes CASSSRVLGQGNLLSNQPQHF.

This clonotype was seen more than once but under ten times. V usage is TRBV20-1 and J usage is TRBJ2-5; D not resolved. V lost 1 base to trimming and J lost 5 bases, with 11 bases between them. Germline assignment: CDR1 DFQATT and CDR2 SNEGSKA (reference sequence). This CDR3 spans 13 amino acids. The CDR3 DNA reads TGCAGTGCTAGAGCCCGCATAGCTGAGACCCAGTACTTC. Its translation: CSARARIAETQYF.

V gene TRBV24-1 combines with J gene TRBJ1-2, with a weak D call TRBD1 (6 bases). V was clipped by 4 bases and J by 6 bases, with 14 bases between them. The CDR3 length is 14 residues. CDR1 and CDR2 from the germline V gene are KGHDR and SFDVKD. The CDR3 DNA is TGTGCCACCAGTGACCCGGGGGGGGCGAATGGCTACACCTTC. Its protein is CATSDPGGANGYTF.

CDR3 region: CSASSPTEAFF. Here the CDR3 DNA reads TGCAGTGCTAGCAGTCCCACTGAAGCTTTCTTT. V is TRBV20-1 and J is TRBJ1-1; unclear D gene. Germline V gene lookup returns CDR1 DFQATT and CDR2 SNEGSKA (reference sequence). The CDR3 is 11 amino acids. The germline V and J ends were trimmed by 3 bases and 4 bases, with 6 bases remaining between them.

This clonotype is medium-sized (0.01 to 0.1%) by share. V is TRBV20-1 and J is TRBJ1-5, with D possibly TRBD1 on 6 matching bases. Germline V gene sequence: CDR1 DFQATT, CDR2 SNEGSKA (reference sequence). Trimming cost V 0 bases and J 7 bases, with 10 bases left between them. The CDR3 length is 13 residues. The CDR3 coding sequence is TGCAGTGCTAGAGATGGGGGGGGCCAGCCCCAGCATTTT. It is translated as CSARDGGGQPQHF.

This clonotype was counted a single time. This chain links TRBV29-1 with TRBJ2-2, with D unresolved. CDR3 length: 13 residues. Germline values: CDR1 SQVTM, CDR2 ANQGSEA. The V gene lost 5 bases and the J gene lost 6 bases, with 13 bases spanning the gap. Here the CDR3 DNA reads TGCAGCGTTTTAGGCAGTTTTTCCGGGGAGCTGTTTTTT. It specifies CSVLGSFSGELFF.

CDR3 protein: CASSLDRSMAQHF. The DNA of the CDR3 is TGTGCCAGCAGTTTAGACAGGTCCATGGCCCAGCATTTT. This rearrangement joins TRBV12-3 or TRBV12-4 to TRBJ1-5, with TRBD1 as a possible D gene (5 bases). This CDR3 is built from 13 residues. V lost 1 base, J lost 11 bases, and 12 bases lay in between.

This chain joins TRBV5-1 and TRBJ2-7; D may be TRBD2 (5 bases). The CDR3 loop spans 15 amino acids. V gave up 1 base and J gave up 9 bases, with 20 bases separating them. CDR1 and CDR2 (germline): SGHRS, YFSETQ. This CDR3 reads CASSLLRSFEGRQYF. In nucleotides, the CDR3 is TGCGCCAGCAGCTTGCTGAGGTCTTTCGAGGGAAGGCAGTACTTC.

The chain is built from TRBV19 and TRBJ1-2; 8 positions agree with TRBD1. J lost 4 bases, V lost 8 bases, and 12 bases had no gene match. Germline V gene data show CDR1 as LNHDA and CDR2 as SQIVND (reference sequence). This CDR3 region has 15 residues. In DNA, the CDR3 is TGTGCCAGTTGGGGGACAGGTCAACGAGTCTATGGCTACACCTTC. Protein: CASWGTGQRVYGYTF.

This clonotype was seen a handful of times. The chain combines TRBV20-1 with TRBJ1-5; weak D call: TRBD1 (6 bases). The CDR3 is made up of 13 amino acids. Germline CDR1 and CDR2: DFQATT and SNEGSKA (reference sequence). Trimming shortened V by 4 bases and J by 6 bases, and 13 bases separated the two germline ends. CDR3 DNA: TGCAGTGCTACTGGGGGCGCGGGTCAGCCCCAGCATTTT. Translation: CSATGGAGQPQHF.

The rearrangement uses TRBV20-1 and TRBJ2-3; the match to TRBD1 covers 11 bases. The trim removed 5 bases at V and 6 bases at J, leaving 10 bases unmatched. Per germline, CDR1 DFQATT and CDR2 SNEGSKA (reference sequence). The CDR3 spans 15 residues. The CDR3 region is CSAGDRGGRRDTQYF. In DNA, the CDR3 is TGCAGTGCTGGGGACAGGGGGGGACGAAGGGATACGCAGTATTTT.

V and J are TRBV30 and TRBJ2-7; TRBD1 agrees at 8 bases. The CDR3 spans 14 residues. Germline CDR1 is GTSNPN and CDR2 is SVGIG (reference sequence). V dropped 0 bases and J dropped 7; count of bases not matched to a gene: 8. As DNA, the CDR3 is TGTGCCTGGAGTGTATCAGGGGGCGTCGGTGAGCAGTACTTC. Its translation is CAWSVSGGVGEQYF.

The V gene is TRBV6-1, the J gene TRBJ2-4; perhaps TRBD2 as D (6 bases). Germline CDR1 reads MNHNS; CDR2 reads SASEGT. With 6 bases removed from V and 9 bases from J, the gap between germline ends came to 15 bases. The CDR3 is 13 amino acids. CDR3 bases: TGTGCCAGCAGATCGACTAGTGTGGGCATTCAGTACTTC. Translated: CASRSTSVGIQYF.

This chain connects TRBV20-1 to TRBJ1-5; maybe TRBD1 (5 bases). The germline V gene has CDR1 DFQATT and CDR2 SNEGSKA (reference sequence). The ends were cut back, 1 base at V and 3 bases at J, with 7 bases in the middle. CDR3 size: 13 residues. CDR3 coding DNA: TGCAGTGCTAGAGGGGACCCCAATCAGCCCCAGCATTTT. Protein sequence: CSARGDPNQPQHF.

CDR3 sequence reads: CASSITGVSEAFF. The CDR3 DNA sequence: TGTGCCAGCAGTATCACAGGGGTGAGTGAAGCTTTCTTT. The rearrangement joins TRBV6-1 to TRBJ1-1; 7 nucleotides align to TRBD1. Germline assignment: CDR1 MNHNS and CDR2 SASEGT. This CDR3 is built from 13 residues. Unmatched junction bases numbered 7, after V lost 5 bases and J lost 7 bases.

This clonotype was detected only a few times. J is TRBJ1-2 and V is TRBV2; no clear D. V lost 0 bases, J lost 7 bases, and 6 bases lay in between. Germline lookup yields CDR1 SNHLY and CDR2 FYNNEI. The CDR3 covers 12 residues. This chain's CDR3 is CASSEAESGYTF. The DNA of the CDR3 is TGTGCCAGCAGTGAAGCGGAATCTGGCTACACCTTC.